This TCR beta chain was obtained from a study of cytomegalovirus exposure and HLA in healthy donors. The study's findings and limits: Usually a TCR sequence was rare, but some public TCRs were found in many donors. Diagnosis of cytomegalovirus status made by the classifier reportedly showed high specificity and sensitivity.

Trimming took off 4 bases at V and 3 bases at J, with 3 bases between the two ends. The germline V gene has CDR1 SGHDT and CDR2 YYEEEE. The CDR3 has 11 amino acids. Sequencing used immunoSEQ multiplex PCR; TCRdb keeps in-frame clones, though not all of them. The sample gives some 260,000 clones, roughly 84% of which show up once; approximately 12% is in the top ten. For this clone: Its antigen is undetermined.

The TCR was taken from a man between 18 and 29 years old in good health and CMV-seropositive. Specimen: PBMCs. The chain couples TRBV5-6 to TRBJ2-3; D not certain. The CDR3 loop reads CASSLTDTQYF. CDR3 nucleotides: TGTGCCAGCAGCCTAACAGATACGCAGTATTTT.